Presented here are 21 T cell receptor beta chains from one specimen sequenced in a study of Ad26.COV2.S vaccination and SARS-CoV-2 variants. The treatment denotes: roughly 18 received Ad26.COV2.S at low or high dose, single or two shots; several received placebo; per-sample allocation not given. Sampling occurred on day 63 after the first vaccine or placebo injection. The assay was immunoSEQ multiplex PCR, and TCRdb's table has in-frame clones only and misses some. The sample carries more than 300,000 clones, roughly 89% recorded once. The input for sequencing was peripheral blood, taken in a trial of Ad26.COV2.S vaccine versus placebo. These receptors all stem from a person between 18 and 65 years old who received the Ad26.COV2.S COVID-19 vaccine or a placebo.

Here the CDR3 reads CASSVTTGEGADTQYF. Here the CDR3 DNA reads TGTGCCAGCAGCGTTACTACAGGGGAGGGGGCAGATACGCAGTATTTT. The J gene is TRBJ2-3, the V gene TRBV9; D possibly uses TRBD1 or TRBD2 (7 bases each). Germline CDR1 and CDR2: SGDLS and YYNGEE. V gave up 2 bases and J gave up 4 bases, with 17 bases separating them. The CDR3 spans 16 residues.

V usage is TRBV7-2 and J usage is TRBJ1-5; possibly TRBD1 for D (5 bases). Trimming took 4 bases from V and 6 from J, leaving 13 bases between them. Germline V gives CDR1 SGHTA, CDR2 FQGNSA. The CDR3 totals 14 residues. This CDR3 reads CASSYETEGQPQHF. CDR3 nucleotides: TGTGCCAGCAGCTATGAGACAGAGGGTCAGCCCCAGCATTTT.

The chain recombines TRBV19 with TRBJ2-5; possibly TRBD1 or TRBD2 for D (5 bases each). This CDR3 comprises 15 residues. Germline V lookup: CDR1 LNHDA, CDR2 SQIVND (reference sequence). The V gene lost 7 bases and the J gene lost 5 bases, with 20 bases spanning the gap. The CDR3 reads CASTQPGPLGETQYF. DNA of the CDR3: TGTGCCAGTACCCAGCCGGGACCGCTCGGGGAGACCCAGTACTTC.

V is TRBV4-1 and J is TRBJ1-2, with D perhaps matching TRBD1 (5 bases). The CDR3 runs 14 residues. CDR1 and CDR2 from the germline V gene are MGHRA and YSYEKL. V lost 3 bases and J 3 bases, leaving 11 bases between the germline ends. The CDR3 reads CASSQAGTDYGYTF. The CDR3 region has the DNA TGCGCCAGCAGCCAGGCCGGGACGGACTATGGCTACACCTTC.

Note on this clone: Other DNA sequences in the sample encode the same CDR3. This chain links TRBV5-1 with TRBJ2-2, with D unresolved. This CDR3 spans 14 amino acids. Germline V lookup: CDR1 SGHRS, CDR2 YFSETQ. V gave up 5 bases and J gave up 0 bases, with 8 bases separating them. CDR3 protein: CASSLQPNTGELFF. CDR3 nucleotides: TGCGCCAGCAGTTTACAGCCGAACACCGGGGAGCTGTTTTTT.

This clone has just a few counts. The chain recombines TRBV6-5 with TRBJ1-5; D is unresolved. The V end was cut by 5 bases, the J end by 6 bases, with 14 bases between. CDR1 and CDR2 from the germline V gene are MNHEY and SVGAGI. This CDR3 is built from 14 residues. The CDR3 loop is CASSPNQQGQPQHF. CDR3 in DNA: TGTGCCAGCAGTCCAAATCAACAAGGTCAGCCCCAGCATTTT.

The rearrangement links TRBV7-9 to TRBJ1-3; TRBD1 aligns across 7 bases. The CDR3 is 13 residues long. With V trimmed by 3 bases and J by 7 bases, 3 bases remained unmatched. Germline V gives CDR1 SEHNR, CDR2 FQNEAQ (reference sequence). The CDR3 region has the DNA TGTGCCAGCAGCTTGACAGGGTTGAACACCATATATTTT. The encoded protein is CASSLTGLNTIYF. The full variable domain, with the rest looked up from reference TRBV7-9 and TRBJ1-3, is DTGVSQNPRHKITKRGQNVTFRCDPISEHNRLYWYRQTLGQGPEFLTYFQNEAQLEKSRLLSDRFSAERPKGSFSTLEIQRTEQGDSAMYLCASSLTGLNTIYFGEGSWLTVV.

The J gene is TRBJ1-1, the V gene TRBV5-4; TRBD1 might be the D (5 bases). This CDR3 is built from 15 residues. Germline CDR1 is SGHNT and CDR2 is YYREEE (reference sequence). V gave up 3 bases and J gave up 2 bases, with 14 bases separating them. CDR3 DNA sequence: TGTGCCAGCAGCTATCCGGGACGGAGAAACACTGAAGCTTTCTTT. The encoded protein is CASSYPGRRNTEAFF.

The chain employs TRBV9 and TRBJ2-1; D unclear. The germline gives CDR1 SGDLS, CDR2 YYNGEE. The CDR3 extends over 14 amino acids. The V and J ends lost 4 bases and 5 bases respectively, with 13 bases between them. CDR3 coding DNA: TGTGCCAGCAGCTCGGGCGGTGGTAACAATGAGCAGTTCTTC. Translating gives CASSSGGGNNEQFF. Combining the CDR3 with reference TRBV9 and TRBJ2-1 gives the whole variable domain DSGVTQTPKHLITATGQRVTLRCSPRSGDLSVYWYQQSLDQGLQFLIQYYNGEERAKGNILERFSAQQFPDLHSELNLSSLELGDSALYFCASSSGGGNNEQFFGPGTRLTVL.

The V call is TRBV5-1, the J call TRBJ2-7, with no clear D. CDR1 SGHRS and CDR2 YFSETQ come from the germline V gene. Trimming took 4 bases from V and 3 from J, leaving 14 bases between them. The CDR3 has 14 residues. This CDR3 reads CASSLGFWGYEQYF. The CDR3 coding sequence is TGCGCCAGCAGCCTCGGATTCTGGGGCTACGAGCAGTACTTC.

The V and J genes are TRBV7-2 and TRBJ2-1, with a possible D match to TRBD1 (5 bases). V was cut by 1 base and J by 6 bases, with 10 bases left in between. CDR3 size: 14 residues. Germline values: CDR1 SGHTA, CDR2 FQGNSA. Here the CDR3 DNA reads TGTGCCAGCAGCTTAGAGGGGCTCACCAATGAGCAGTTCTTC. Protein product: CASSLEGLTNEQFF.

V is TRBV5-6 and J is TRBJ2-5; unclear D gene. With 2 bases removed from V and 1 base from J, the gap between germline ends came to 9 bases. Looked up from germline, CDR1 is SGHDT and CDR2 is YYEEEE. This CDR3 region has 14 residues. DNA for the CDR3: TGTGCCAGCAGCTTTATCGGAAGCCAAGAGACCCAGTACTTC. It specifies CASSFIGSQETQYF.

CDR3 region: CSVAGRTNTGELFF. Written as DNA, the CDR3 is TGCAGCGTTGCAGGCAGGACGAACACCGGGGAGCTGTTTTTT. The chain links TRBV29-1 to TRBJ2-2; no clear D gene. This CDR3 region has 14 residues. Trimming removed 4 bases from V and 0 bases from J, with 9 bases in between. Germline V gene lookup returns CDR1 SQVTM and CDR2 ANQGSEA.

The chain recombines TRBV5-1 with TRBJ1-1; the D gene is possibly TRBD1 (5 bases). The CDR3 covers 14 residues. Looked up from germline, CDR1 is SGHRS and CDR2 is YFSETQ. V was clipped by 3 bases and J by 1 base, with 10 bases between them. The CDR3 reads CASSSQQGNTEAFF. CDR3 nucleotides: TGCGCCAGCAGCTCGCAGCAGGGGAACACTGAAGCTTTCTTT.

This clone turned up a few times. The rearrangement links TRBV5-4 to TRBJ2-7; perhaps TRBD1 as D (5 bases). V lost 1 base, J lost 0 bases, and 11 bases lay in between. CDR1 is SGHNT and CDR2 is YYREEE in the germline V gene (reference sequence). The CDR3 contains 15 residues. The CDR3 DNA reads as TGTGCCAGCAGCTTGAGTCAGGGCGTCTCCTACGAGCAGTACTTC. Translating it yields CASSLSQGVSYEQYF.

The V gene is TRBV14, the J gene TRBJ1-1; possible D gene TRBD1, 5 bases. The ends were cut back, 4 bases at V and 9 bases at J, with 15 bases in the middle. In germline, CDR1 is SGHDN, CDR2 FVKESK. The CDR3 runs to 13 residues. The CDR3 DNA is TGTGCCAGCAGCCCACAAGCAGGGTCGAAAGCTTTCTTT. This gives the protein CASSPQAGSKAFF. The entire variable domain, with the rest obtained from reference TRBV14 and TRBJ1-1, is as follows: EAGVTQFPSHSVIEKGQTVTLRCDPISGHDNLYWYRRVMGKEIKFLLHFVKESKQDESGMPNNRFLAERTGGTYSTLKVQPAELEDSGVYFCASSPQAGSKAFFGQGTRLTVV.

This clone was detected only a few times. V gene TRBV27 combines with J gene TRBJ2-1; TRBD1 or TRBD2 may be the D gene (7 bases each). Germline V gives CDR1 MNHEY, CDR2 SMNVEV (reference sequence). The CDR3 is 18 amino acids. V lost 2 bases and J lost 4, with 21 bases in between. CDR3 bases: TGTGCCAGCAGTTTAAGGGGGCGGGGTAGCGGGTATTACAATGAGCAGTTCTTC. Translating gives CASSLRGRGSGYYNEQFF.

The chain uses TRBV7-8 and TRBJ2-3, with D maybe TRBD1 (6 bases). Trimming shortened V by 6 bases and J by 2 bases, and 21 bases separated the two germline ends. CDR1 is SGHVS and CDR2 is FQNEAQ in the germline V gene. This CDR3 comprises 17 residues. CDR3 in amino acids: CASRSLEYRALTDTQYF. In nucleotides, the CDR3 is TGTGCCAGCAGATCCCTGGAGTACAGGGCTCTCACAGATACGCAGTATTTT. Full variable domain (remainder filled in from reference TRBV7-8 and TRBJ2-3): GAGVSQSPRYKVAKRGQDVALRCDPISGHVSLFWYQQALGQGPEFLTYFQNEAQLDKSGLPSDRFFAERPEGSVSTLKIQRTQQEDSAVYLCASRSLEYRALTDTQYFGPGTRLTVL.

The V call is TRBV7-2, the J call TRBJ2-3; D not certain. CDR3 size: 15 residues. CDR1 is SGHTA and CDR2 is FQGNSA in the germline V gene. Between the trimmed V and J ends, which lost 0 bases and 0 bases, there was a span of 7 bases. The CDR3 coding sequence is TGTGCCAGCAGCTTAGCGGTCTTAAGCACAGATACGCAGTATTTT. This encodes CASSLAVLSTDTQYF. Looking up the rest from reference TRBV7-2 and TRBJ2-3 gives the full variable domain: GAGVSQSPSNKVTEKGKDVELRCDPISGHTALYWYRQSLGQGLEFLIYFQGNSAPDKSGLPSDRFSAERTGGSVSTLTIQRTQQEDSAVYLCASSLAVLSTDTQYFGPGTRLTVL.

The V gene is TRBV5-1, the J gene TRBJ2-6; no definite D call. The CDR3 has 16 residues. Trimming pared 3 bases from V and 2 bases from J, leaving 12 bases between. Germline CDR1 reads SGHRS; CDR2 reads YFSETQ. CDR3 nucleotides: TGCGCCAGCAGCTGGATGCTAGGAACTGGGGCCAACGTCCTGACTTTC. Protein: CASSWMLGTGANVLTF.

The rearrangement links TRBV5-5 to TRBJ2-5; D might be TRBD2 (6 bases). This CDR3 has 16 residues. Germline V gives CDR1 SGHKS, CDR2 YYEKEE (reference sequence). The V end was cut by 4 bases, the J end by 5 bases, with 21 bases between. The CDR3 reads CASSGLVRGIGETQYF. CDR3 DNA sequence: TGTGCCAGCAGCGGGCTCGTTCGCGGGATAGGTGAGACCCAGTACTTC.